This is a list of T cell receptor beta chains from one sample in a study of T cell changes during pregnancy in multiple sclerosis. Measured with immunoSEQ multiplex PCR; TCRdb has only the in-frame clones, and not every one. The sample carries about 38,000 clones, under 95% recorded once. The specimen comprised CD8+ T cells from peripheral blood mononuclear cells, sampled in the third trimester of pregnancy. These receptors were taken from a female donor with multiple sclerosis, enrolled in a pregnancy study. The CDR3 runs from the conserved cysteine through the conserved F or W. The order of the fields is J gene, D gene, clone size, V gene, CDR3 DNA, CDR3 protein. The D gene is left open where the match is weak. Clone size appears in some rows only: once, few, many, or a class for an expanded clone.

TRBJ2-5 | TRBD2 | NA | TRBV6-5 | TGTGCCAGCAGTTATCCCGGCGGCGGGAGGGGAGAGACCCAGTACTTC | CASSYPGGGRGETQYF
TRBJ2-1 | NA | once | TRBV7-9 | TGTGCCAGCAGCTTGTCCCCATTTAATGAGCAGTTCTTC | CASSLSPFNEQFF
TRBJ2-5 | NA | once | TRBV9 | TGTGCCAGCAGCCCGGGAGCGGGCCTTGAGAAAGAGACCCAGTACTTC | CASSPGAGLEKETQYF
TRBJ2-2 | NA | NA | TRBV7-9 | TGTGCCAGCAGCTTTTTTGCGCTTACGACCGGGGAGCTGTTTTTT | CASSFFALTTGELFF
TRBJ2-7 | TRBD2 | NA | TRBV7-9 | TGTGCCAGCAGCTCCCGGGGCGGGAGCAGCTACGAGCAGTACTTC | CASSSRGGSSYEQYF
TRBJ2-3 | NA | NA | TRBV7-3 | TGTGCCAGCAGCTTAATAGGAGGCACAGATACGCAGTATTTT | CASSLIGGTDTQYF
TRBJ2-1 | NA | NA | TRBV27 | TGTGCCAGCAGTTTAGGGACAAGAGCAGATGAGCAGTTCTTC | CASSLGTRADEQFF
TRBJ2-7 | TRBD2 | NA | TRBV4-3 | TGCGCCAGCAGCCAAGACCGCTTCGGGGGGTACGAGCAGTACTTC | CASSQDRFGGYEQYF
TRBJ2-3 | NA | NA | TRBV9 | TGTGCCAGCAATCCTTTGGTGACTAGCACAGATACGCAGTATTTT | CASNPLVTSTDTQYF
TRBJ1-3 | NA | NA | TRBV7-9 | TGTGCCAGCAGCTTAGTATCGGGGGGAAACACCATATATTTT | CASSLVSGGNTIYF
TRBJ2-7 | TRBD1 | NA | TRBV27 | TGTGCCAGCAGTTTTAGGGACAGGGGTTACGAGCAGTACTTC | CASSFRDRGYEQYF
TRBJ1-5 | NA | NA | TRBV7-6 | TGTGCCAGCAGCCAAACAGGTTTCAATCAGCCCCAGCATTTT | CASSQTGFNQPQHF
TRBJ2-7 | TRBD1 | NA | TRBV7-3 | TGTGCCAGCAGCCTGGGACAGGGGGACGAGCAGTACTTC | CASSLGQGDEQYF
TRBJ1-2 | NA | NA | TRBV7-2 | TGTGCCAGCAGCAGGCGTCAGGAAAATGGCTACACCTTC | CASSRRQENGYTF
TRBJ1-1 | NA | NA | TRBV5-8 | TGTGCCAGCAGCTTGGGGGGGGAAAGGGGCACTGAAGCTTTCTTT | CASSLGGERGTEAFF
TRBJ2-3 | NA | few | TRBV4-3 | TGCGCCAGCAGCCAAGGGAAAGGTAGCGGCACAGATACGCAGTATTTT | CASSQGKGSGTDTQYF
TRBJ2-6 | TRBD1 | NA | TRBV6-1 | TGTGCCAGCAGTGGAACAGGGGATGGGGCCAACGTCCTGACTTTC | CASSGTGDGANVLTF
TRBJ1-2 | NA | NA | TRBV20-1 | TGCAGTGCTAGCACCCTAACTGGCTACACCTTC | CSASTLTGYTF
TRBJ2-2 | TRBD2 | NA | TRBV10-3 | TGTGCCATCACCCAGACTAGCGGTAACACCGGGGAGCTGTTTTTT | CAITQTSGNTGELFF
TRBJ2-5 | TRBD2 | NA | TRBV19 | TGTGCCAGTAGTATGGCGGCTAGCGGGGGGGGCGGGGAGACCCAGTACTTC | CASSMAASGGGGETQYF
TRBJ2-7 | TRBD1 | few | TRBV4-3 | TGCGCCAGCAGCCAAGATGAGACAGGGGGTTTCTACGAGCAGTACTTC | CASSQDETGGFYEQYF
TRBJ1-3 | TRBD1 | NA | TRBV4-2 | TGTGCCAGCAGCCCCACCGGGACAGGGGACGGAAACACCATATATTTT | CASSPTGTGDGNTIYF
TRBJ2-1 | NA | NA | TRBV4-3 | TGCGCCAGCAGCCAAGATCCGGCTAGTAGCTCCTACAATGAGCAGTTCTTC | CASSQDPASSSYNEQFF
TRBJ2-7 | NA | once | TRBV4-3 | TGCGCCAGCAGCCCTAGGACCCGGGACTCCTCCGAGCAGTACTTC | CASSPRTRDSSEQYF